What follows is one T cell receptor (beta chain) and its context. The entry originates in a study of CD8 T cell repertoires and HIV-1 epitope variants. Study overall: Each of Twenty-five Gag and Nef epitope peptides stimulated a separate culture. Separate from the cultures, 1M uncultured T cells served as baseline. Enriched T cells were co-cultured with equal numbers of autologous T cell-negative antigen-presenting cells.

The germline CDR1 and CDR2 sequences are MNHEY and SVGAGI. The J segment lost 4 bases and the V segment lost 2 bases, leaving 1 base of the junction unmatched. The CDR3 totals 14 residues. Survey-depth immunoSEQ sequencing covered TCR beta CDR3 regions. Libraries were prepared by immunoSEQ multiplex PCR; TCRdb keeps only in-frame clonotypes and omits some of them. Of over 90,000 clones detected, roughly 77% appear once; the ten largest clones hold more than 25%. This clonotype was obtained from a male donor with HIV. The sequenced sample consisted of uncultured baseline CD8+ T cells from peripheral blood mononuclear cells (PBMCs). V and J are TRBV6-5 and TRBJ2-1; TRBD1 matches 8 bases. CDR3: CASSYGDRYNEQFF. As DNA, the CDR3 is TGTGCCAGCAGTTACGGGGACAGGTACAATGAGCAGTTCTTC.